Below, 24 T cell receptor beta chains from the same sample are listed, as sequenced in a study of blood T cell repertoires in COVID-19. Only in-frame clones appear in the TCRdb table, and some are missing; sequencing was by immunoSEQ multiplex PCR. The sample holds over 150,000 clones; 90% are singletons and the top ten take 0.5% to 0.65%. Input material: peripheral blood. Every receptor here comes from a man in his forties or fifties with acute or convalescent COVID-19.

The chain is built from TRBV9 and TRBJ1-4, with D uncertain. The length of the CDR3 is 11 residues. Germline CDR1 reads SGDLS; CDR2 reads YYNGEE. Trimming left V 0 bases short and J 12 bases short, with 6 bases between. Here the CDR3 reads CASSVGRELFF. The CDR3 bases are TGTGCCAGCAGCGTAGGGAGGGAACTGTTTTTT.

The gene calls are TRBV6-5 and TRBJ1-5; D gene ambiguous. Germline CDR1 MNHEY, CDR2 SVGAGI. V was pared by 6 bases and J by 2 bases, with 14 bases between. The CDR3 runs to 15 residues. The CDR3 DNA is TGTGCCAGCAGAAACGAGGGCGCGGGCAATCAGCCCCAGCATTTT. This gives the protein CASRNEGAGNQPQHF.

The chain couples TRBV7-3 to TRBJ1-1, with TRBD1 matching over 8 bases. Germline CDR1 SGHTA, CDR2 FQGTGA. V gave up 1 base and J gave up 4 bases; unmatched junction bases: 5. CDR3 length: 15 residues. The CDR3 here is CASSLMPGQGTEAFF. Written as DNA, the CDR3 is TGTGCCAGCAGCTTAATGCCAGGACAGGGCACTGAAGCTTTCTTT.

The chain is built from TRBV4-1 and TRBJ1-1; TRBD1 agrees at 8 bases. CDR1 and CDR2 from the germline V gene are MGHRA and YSYEKL. CDR3 length: 17 amino acids. V gave up 4 bases and J gave up 0 bases; unmatched junction bases: 10. The CDR3 DNA is TGCGCCAGCAGCCCCGAGGACAGGGTGTACATGAACACTGAAGCTTTCTTT. It is translated as CASSPEDRVYMNTEAFF.

V is TRBV4-1 and J is TRBJ2-1; D is perhaps TRBD2 (8 bases). V was clipped by 3 bases and J by 1 base, with 25 bases between them. CDR3 length: 20 amino acids. Germline CDR1 MGHRA, CDR2 YSYEKL. CDR3 sequence reads: CASSQTSRGGQRSSYNEQFF. CDR3 DNA: TGCGCCAGCAGCCAGACTTCACGGGGGGGACAGCGCTCATCCTACAATGAGCAGTTCTTC.

The chain has TRBV7-9 and TRBJ2-1; 8 bases agree with TRBD1. The V gene end was trimmed by 5 bases and the J gene end by 8 bases; junction bases not matched to a gene: 11. The CDR3 covers 15 residues. The germline CDR1 and CDR2 sequences are SEHNR and FQNEAQ (reference sequence). CDR3 protein: CASSRDRSEVDEQFF. Written as DNA, the CDR3 is TGTGCCAGCAGCCGGGACAGGAGCGAGGTGGATGAGCAGTTCTTC.

This clone was seen a single time. The V call is TRBV28, the J call TRBJ1-4, with 9 bases that match TRBD1. Germline trimming cut 4 bases from V and 8 bases from J; bases unmatched to any gene: 8. Germline values: CDR1 MDHEN, CDR2 SYDVKM. The CDR3 totals 15 residues. CDR3 nucleotides: TGTGCCAGCAGTTCTACGGGACAGGGCTGGGAAAAACTGTTTTTT. This gives the protein CASSSTGQGWEKLFF.

The rearrangement joins TRBV15 to TRBJ2-1, with 7 bases lining up with TRBD1. Trimming removed 5 bases from V and 0 bases from J; junction bases left unmatched: 7. The CDR3 extends over 16 amino acids. CDR1 LNHNV and CDR2 YYDKDF come from the germline V gene (reference sequence). The CDR3 protein is CATSPMRQGSYNEQFF. CDR3 in DNA: TGTGCCACCAGCCCTATGAGACAGGGCTCCTACAATGAGCAGTTCTTC.

The J gene is TRBJ1-6, the V gene TRBV7-2, with 11 bases that match TRBD1. V shed 3 bases and J 3 bases; nucleotides not matched to a gene: 10. The CDR3 spans 19 residues. The germline gives CDR1 SGHTA, CDR2 FQGNSA. This CDR3 reads CASSLRTGGTGNYNSPLHF. The CDR3, as DNA: TGTGCCAGCAGCTTGAGGACAGGGGGCACAGGAAACTATAATTCACCCCTCCACTTT.

The V and J genes are TRBV7-9 and TRBJ2-2; TRBD2 aligns across 7 bases. J lost 7 bases, V lost 5 bases, and 16 bases had no gene match. There are 17 residues in the CDR3. Per germline, CDR1 SEHNR and CDR2 FQNEAQ (reference sequence). CDR3 sequence reads: CASSLQRLSGKVGELFF. The CDR3 DNA sequence: TGTGCCAGCAGCCTCCAGCGCCTCAGCGGGAAGGTCGGGGAGCTGTTTTTT.

The chain employs TRBV19 and TRBJ1-1; TRBD1 might be the D (5 bases). This CDR3 contains 14 residues. CDR1 LNHDA and CDR2 SQIVND come from the germline V gene (reference sequence). Trimming pared 3 bases from V and 1 base from J, leaving 9 bases between. The CDR3 DNA reads TGTGCCAGTAGTATCGGGGGACCGAACACTGAAGCTTTCTTT. Protein: CASSIGGPNTEAFF.

This chain uses TRBV3-1 (or the pseudogene TRBV3-2) with TRBJ2-2; D ambiguous. Deletions cut 1 base from V and 4 bases from J, with 7 bases between. This CDR3 is built from 14 residues. Germline V lookup: CDR1 LGHDT, CDR2 YNNKEL (reference sequence). As DNA, the CDR3 is TGTGCCAGCAGCCAAGGTCTAGGCACCGGGGAGCTGTTTTTT. It yields the protein CASSQGLGTGELFF.

J is TRBJ1-2 and V is TRBV4-3; 7 bases agree with TRBD1. CDR1 and CDR2 (germline): LGHNA, YSLEER. This CDR3 is 15 amino acids long. J gave up 0 bases and V 3 bases, and 4 bases lay outside the gene matches. The CDR3 bases are TGCGCCAGCAGCCACAGACAGGGTTCTAACTATGGCTACACCTTC. It is translated as CASSHRQGSNYGYTF.

The chain has TRBV2 and TRBJ2-2; TRBD2 is a possible D gene (5 bases). The V and J ends lost 7 bases and 4 bases respectively, with 10 bases between them. The CDR3 is 13 amino acids. Germline V lookup: CDR1 SNHLY, CDR2 FYNNEI. CDR3: CASTLGGTGELFF. In DNA, the CDR3 is TGTGCCAGCACACTAGGAGGCACCGGGGAGCTGTTTTTT.

The chain combines TRBV19 with TRBJ2-1, with 7 bases fitting TRBD2. From germline, CDR1 is LNHDA and CDR2 SQIVND (reference sequence). The CDR3 extends over 14 amino acids. The CDR3 DNA follows: TGTGCTACGAGGGGACTACTCTCCTACAATGAGCAGTTCTTC. Protein: CATRGLLSYNEQFF.

The chain joins TRBV5-5 to TRBJ1-5, with D maybe TRBD1 (5 bases). V shed 0 bases and J shed 5 bases, with 9 bases lying between them. This CDR3 comprises 14 residues. Germline V gene data show CDR1 as SGHKS and CDR2 as YYEKEE (reference sequence). DNA for the CDR3: TGTGCCAGCAGCTTGGGGGACTCCCATCAGCCCCAGCATTTT. Its translation: CASSLGDSHQPQHF.

The gene calls are TRBV6-2 or TRBV6-3 and TRBJ2-3; D is possibly TRBD2 (5 bases). V lost 4 bases and J lost 11, with 13 bases in between. The CDR3 runs to 12 residues. From germline, CDR1 is MNHEY and CDR2 SVGEGT. The CDR3 bases are TGTGCCAGCAGTTCGTGGCCCGGAGGGCAGTATTTT. This encodes CASSSWPGGQYF.

This clone appeared a single time. The gene calls are TRBV6-1 and TRBJ1-2; tentatively, D is TRBD1 (6 bases). Germline CDR1 reads MNHNS; CDR2 reads SASEGT. CDR3 length equals 14 residues. V shed 3 bases and J shed 8 bases, with 16 bases lying between them. The DNA of the CDR3 is TGTGCCAGCAGTGATTGGCCGGGGGGGCTGGGCTACACCTTC. It translates to CASSDWPGGLGYTF.

The V and J genes are TRBV28 and TRBJ1-2, with unresolved D. The CDR3 totals 14 residues. Trimming removed 2 bases from V and 2 bases from J, with 9 bases in between. CDR1 is MDHEN and CDR2 is SYDVKM in the germline V gene. The CDR3 DNA follows: TGTGCCAGCAGTTTACCCACGGGGAACTATGGCTACACCTTC. This gives the protein CASSLPTGNYGYTF.

The rearrangement uses TRBV6-5 and TRBJ1-2, with D unresolved. The CDR3 totals 12 residues. The V end lost 5 bases, the J end lost 4 bases, and 8 bases lay between the germline ends. CDR1 and CDR2 (germline): MNHEY, SVGAGI. The CDR3 DNA is TGTGCCAGCAGTAGAGTCGGCTATGGCTACACCTTC. Protein sequence: CASSRVGYGYTF.

CDR3 loop: CASSIDLLWRPGTDEKLFF. The CDR3 nucleotides are TGTGCCAGTAGTATAGATCTATTGTGGCGCCCCGGGACAGATGAAAAACTGTTTTTT. This chain connects TRBV19 to TRBJ1-4, with TRBD1 identical over 7 bases. The V and J ends lost 0 bases and 6 bases, in that order; junction bases with no gene match: 16. Germline values: CDR1 LNHDA, CDR2 SQIVND (reference sequence). This CDR3 has 19 residues.

This clone occurred once. The rearrangement joins TRBV7-8 to TRBJ2-3; D call uncertain. This CDR3 has 14 residues. Germline CDR1 and CDR2: SGHVS and FQNEAQ. V shed 5 bases and J shed 6 bases, with 15 bases lying between them. CDR3 loop: CASSRLGPEDTQYF. CDR3 nucleotides: TGTGCCAGCAGCCGCCTGGGCCCCGAGGATACGCAGTATTTT.

The V and J genes are TRBV5-1 and TRBJ2-7; TRBD1 might be the D (6 bases). V was clipped by 7 bases and J by 4 bases, with 18 bases between them. The CDR3 is 14 amino acids. CDR1 SGHRS and CDR2 YFSETQ come from the germline V gene. As DNA, the CDR3 is TGCGCCAGCTCCCCCGGGACACCAAGTTACGAGCAGTACTTC. It encodes CASSPGTPSYEQYF.

This chain links TRBV6-2 or TRBV6-3 with TRBJ2-3, with D possibly matching TRBD2 (6 bases). The CDR3 length is 18 residues. V was trimmed by 0 bases and J by 0 bases, leaving 16 bases between them. Looked up from germline, CDR1 is MNHEY and CDR2 is SVGEGT. Here the CDR3 reads CASSYSNAGSGSTDTQYF. The CDR3 nucleotides read TGTGCCAGCAGTTACTCGAATGCGGGGAGCGGCAGCACAGATACGCAGTATTTT.